The next 16 T cell receptor beta chains were all read from a single sample in a study of T cell responses to AZD1222 COVID-19 vaccine. The data were produced by immunoSEQ multiplex PCR, yet TCRdb's version contains in-frame clones alone and is incomplete. The table shows some 190,000 clones, with 80% to 95% occurring only once. Sequencing was performed on peripheral blood, taken on day 0 of AZD1222 vaccination. The source is an adult in good health.

This chain links TRBV6-6 with TRBJ1-2; D is possibly TRBD1 (5 bases). Deletions cut 6 bases from V and 4 bases from J, with 18 bases between. This CDR3 contains 15 residues. The V gene's germline CDR1 is MNHNY and CDR2 SVGAGI (reference sequence). The CDR3: CASRERGGNGYGYTF. Written as DNA, the CDR3 is TGTGCCAGCAGAGAACGTGGGGGGAATGGCTATGGCTACACCTTC.

The chain is built from TRBV24-1 and TRBJ2-1, with a weak D call TRBD2 (6 bases). This CDR3 contains 15 residues. From germline, CDR1 is KGHDR and CDR2 SFDVKD. Trimming removed 9 bases from V and 6 bases from J, with 20 bases in between. CDR3 residues: CATGTSGVTTNEQFF. The CDR3 DNA is TGTGCCACCGGTACGTCGGGGGTCACTACCAATGAGCAGTTCTTC.

The chain has TRBV5-1 and TRBJ1-1, with 7 bases lining up with TRBD1. The junction had 7 bases not matched to a gene; V was cut back by 4 bases and J by 1 base. Germline V lookup: CDR1 SGHRS, CDR2 YFSETQ. This CDR3 contains 15 residues. CDR3 bases: TGCGCCAGCAGCACCACAGGGGCGCAGAACACTGAAGCTTTCTTT. Translation: CASSTTGAQNTEAFF. Together with reference TRBV5-1 and TRBJ1-1, the CDR3 gives the full variable domain: KAGVTQTPRYLIKTRGQQVTLSCSPISGHRSVSWYQQTPGQGLQFLFEYFSETQRNKGNFPGRFSGRQFSNSRSEMNVSTLELGDSALYLCASSTTGAQNTEAFFGQGTRLTVV.

The rearrangement links TRBV7-2 to TRBJ2-7, with D possibly TRBD2 on 7 matching bases. This CDR3 has 14 amino acids. V gave up 4 bases and J gave up 2 bases, with 12 bases separating them. Germline CDR1 is SGHTA and CDR2 is FQGNSA. DNA for the CDR3: TGTGCCAGCAGCTCTAGGGGGGGGGCCTACGAGCAGTACTTC. This codes for CASSSRGGAYEQYF.

The CDR3 protein is CASSDQRQRGEKLFF. In DNA, the CDR3 is TGTGCCAGCAGTGATCAGCGGCAGAGGGGAGAAAAACTGTTTTTT. The chain recombines TRBV6-1 with TRBJ1-4, with a possible D match to TRBD1 (5 bases). Germline V gives CDR1 MNHNS, CDR2 SASEGT. The CDR3 has 15 amino acids. Trimming took off 3 bases at V and 8 bases at J, with 16 bases between the two ends.

This clone occurred once. The rearrangement uses TRBV6-6 and TRBJ2-7, with a tentative D call TRBD1 (6 bases). V dropped 5 bases and J dropped 0 bases, with 14 bases sitting between them. The CDR3 runs to 15 residues. Germline lookup yields CDR1 MNHNY and CDR2 SVGAGI (reference sequence). CDR3 coding DNA: TGTGCCAGCAGTGATTATCAGGGGAGCTCCTACGAGCAGTACTTC. As protein: CASSDYQGSSYEQYF.

This chain connects TRBV4-1 to TRBJ1-1; D is undetermined. This CDR3 contains 14 residues. The V gene's germline CDR1 is MGHRA and CDR2 YSYEKL. Trimming removed 0 bases from V and 1 base from J, with 6 bases in between. The CDR3 here is CASSQDGWNTEAFF. CDR3 coding DNA: TGCGCCAGCAGCCAAGACGGCTGGAACACTGAAGCTTTCTTT.

The rearrangement joins TRBV10-3 to TRBJ1-2, with TRBD1 as a possible D gene (6 bases). Between the trimmed V and J ends, which lost 2 bases and 1 base, there was a span of 14 bases. The CDR3 sequence is 16 residues long. The germline CDR1 and CDR2 sequences are ENHRY and SYGVKD. CDR3 sequence: CAISEAGGARNYGYTF. The CDR3 nucleotides are TGTGCCATCAGTGAGGCGGGGGGGGCGCGTAACTATGGCTACACCTTC.

This chain joins TRBV6-5 and TRBJ2-5; D call uncertain. Deletions cut 7 bases from V and 5 bases from J, with 11 bases between. The CDR3 contains 12 residues. CDR1 MNHEY and CDR2 SVGAGI come from the germline V gene. The CDR3 reads CASIRNRETQYF. CDR3 bases: TGTGCCAGCATACGGAATCGGGAGACCCAGTACTTC.

The chain joins TRBV9 to TRBJ1-3, with D perhaps matching TRBD1 (5 bases). Germline V gives CDR1 SGDLS, CDR2 YYNGEE. The CDR3 has 14 amino acids. V was cut by 3 bases and J by 4 bases, with 11 bases left in between. The DNA of the CDR3 is TGTGCCAGCAGCGCAGGGATCTCAGGAAACACCATATATTTT. Translating gives CASSAGISGNTIYF.

This rearrangement joins TRBV18 to TRBJ2-7; TRBD2 agrees at 15 bases. The CDR3 runs to 15 residues. Unmatched junction bases numbered 2, after V lost 5 bases and J lost 3 bases. CDR1 is KGHSH, CDR2 LQKENI, per germline. The CDR3 DNA follows: TGTGCCAGCTCAGGGACTAGCGGGGGGAACTACGAGCAGTACTTC. Translated: CASSGTSGGNYEQYF.

The rearrangement links TRBV19 to TRBJ1-1; weak D call: TRBD1 (5 bases). In germline, CDR1 is LNHDA, CDR2 SQIVND (reference sequence). The CDR3 sequence is 16 residues long. Trimming took off 3 bases at V and 1 base at J, with 15 bases between the two ends. The CDR3 DNA follows: TGTGCCAGTAGTATTTTTTCGTACGGGGGGAACACTGAAGCTTTCTTT. Translating it yields CASSIFSYGGNTEAFF.

The genes are TRBV6-5 and TRBJ1-5, with unresolved D. Germline V gene lookup returns CDR1 MNHEY and CDR2 SVGAGI. V shed 6 bases and J shed 0 bases, with 6 bases lying between them. This CDR3 region has 13 residues. The CDR3 DNA reads TGTGCCAGCAGGCCCCATAGCAATCAGCCCCAGCATTTT. This sequence encodes CASRPHSNQPQHF.

V is TRBV4-1 and J is TRBJ1-4; D is unclear. Deletions cut 4 bases from V and 8 bases from J, with 8 bases between. The CDR3 extends over 12 amino acids. Germline V gene lookup returns CDR1 MGHRA and CDR2 YSYEKL. DNA for the CDR3: TGCGCCAGCAGCCCGCGAGGGGAAAAACTGTTTTTT. It yields the protein CASSPRGEKLFF.

The genes are TRBV29-1 and TRBJ1-1; D is perhaps TRBD1 (5 bases). The CDR3 loop spans 13 amino acids. Per the germline V gene, CDR1 is SQVTM and CDR2 is ANQGSEA. Trimming removed 6 bases from V and 1 base from J, with 12 bases in between. CDR3 loop: CSVEGGANTEAFF. The CDR3, as DNA: TGCAGCGTCGAGGGAGGGGCGAACACTGAAGCTTTCTTT.

The chain joins TRBV9 to TRBJ2-2; the D is unclear. Germline V gene lookup returns CDR1 SGDLS and CDR2 YYNGEE. The germline V and J ends were trimmed by 0 bases and 6 bases, with 3 bases remaining between them. CDR3 size: 12 residues. The CDR3 sequence is CASSVVPGELFF. In DNA form, the CDR3 reads TGTGCCAGCAGCGTAGTCCCCGGGGAGCTGTTTTTT.